Listed below are T cell receptor beta chains from one sample, sequenced in a study of T-cell reconstitution after alpha-beta-depleted transplantation in children. MiXCR, applied by TCRdb to the PCR reads, yields one record per CDR3 protein. The sample holds 450,000 to 600,000 distinct CDR3 sequences; 13% are singletons and the top ten take around 2.2%. The input for sequencing was PBMCs, mostly from graft donor cells, taken 360 days after TCRalphabeta/CD19-depleted stem cell transplant. The receptors come from a male patient aged 10 to 17 who had a stem cell transplant for acute myeloid leukemia, so the T cells may come from the graft donor. The conserved cysteine and the conserved F or W are not part of the CDR3 here.

CDR3aa	v_gene	j_gene
ASSLTDSSYNEQF	TRBV7-6	TRBJ2-1
ASSLGWDRDYEQY	TRBV5-5	TRBJ2-7
ASSYLGQGTISYNEQF	TRBV6-2/TRBV6-3	TRBJ2-1
ASSSLYRGFGAF	TRBV12-3/TRBV12-4	TRBJ1-1
ASSPVWVTGELF	TRBV7-8	TRBJ2-2
ASNTARAATLYTGELF	TRBV6-2/TRBV6-3	TRBJ2-2
ASSFGRLAGRRDEQF	TRBV12-3/TRBV12-4	TRBJ2-1
ASTGRIAKNIQY	TRBV2	TRBJ2-4
ASGPLGLAGVHEQF	TRBV6-2/TRBV6-3	TRBJ2-1
SAMSPSGSSYEQY	TRBV20-1	TRBJ2-7
ASSGRGPVYEQY	TRBV9	TRBJ2-7
ASSFVIAGRYEQF	TRBV5-6	TRBJ2-1
ASSLAPLTYEQY	TRBV7-2	TRBJ2-7
ASGLGDITDTQY	TRBV12-5	TRBJ2-3
ASSVVPGRGEQY	TRBV9	TRBJ2-7
ASSLVWDGATDTQY	TRBV7-8	TRBJ2-3
ASSKCAEGENEQY	TRBV21-1	TRBJ2-7
ASSQDLAGGANTGELF	TRBV4-3	TRBJ2-2
ASSQEPSGLYNEQF	TRBV14	TRBJ2-1
ASSSDGNYGYT	TRBV5-1	TRBJ1-2
ASRRGLDTQY	TRBV6-2/TRBV6-3	TRBJ2-3
SVLRGTDTQY	TRBV29-1	TRBJ2-3
ASSSTPYSNQPQH	TRBV6-5	TRBJ1-5
ASRRAKGEKLF	TRBV12-3/TRBV12-4	TRBJ1-4
ASSLDRRGIDTQY	TRBV7-3	TRBJ2-3
SAREASDGYT	TRBV20-1	TRBJ1-2
SVWDRTGSYTDTQY	TRBV29-1	TRBJ2-3
ASSYVGAQGYEQY	TRBV6-2/TRBV6-3	TRBJ2-7
ASSFLLGREDTQY	TRBV5-1	TRBJ2-3
ASSQDLRPLAGRQETQY	TRBV4-2	TRBJ2-5
ASRSGRARDTQY	TRBV5-4	TRBJ2-3
SLRTGRTTDTQY	TRBV29-1	TRBJ2-3
SAHDRFYEQY	TRBV20-1	TRBJ2-7
ASSLTVSGSGV	TRBV7-3	TRBJ2-1
ASSPKESQGGLH	TRBV18	TRBJ1-6
ASLDRNGVGSGANVLT	TRBV12-3/TRBV12-4	TRBJ2-6
ASSSRSGLSYEQY	TRBV9	TRBJ2-7
ASTQRKNYEQY	TRBV12-3/TRBV12-4	TRBJ2-7
SAGGAIITEAF	TRBV20-1	TRBJ1-1
ASSYGPGSSGNTIY	TRBV6-5	TRBJ1-3
ASSPLSPQGPYEQY	TRBV28	TRBJ2-7
SVLTSGPPYEQY	TRBV29-1	TRBJ2-7
ASSRLSQETQY	TRBV27	TRBJ2-5
SVEGGKGSYNEQF	TRBV29-1	TRBJ2-1
ASSPLGQGAIEQY	TRBV18	TRBJ2-7